One sample yielded the 11 T cell receptor beta chains listed below, sequenced in a study of blood T cell repertoires in COVID-19. Assay: immunoSEQ multiplex PCR; the TCRdb copy retains only in-frame clones and omits some. The table lists around 360,000 clones, more than 85% of them singletons. The specimen was PBMCs or T cells enriched from blood (not recorded which). The receptors were sampled from a woman in her 30s who had recovered from COVID-19.

The chain recombines TRBV9 with TRBJ2-1, with TRBD1 matching 7 bases. The germline V gene has CDR1 SGDLS and CDR2 YYNGEE. The V segment lost 0 bases and the J segment 3 bases; nucleotides outside the gene matches: 3. CDR3 length: 15 residues. The CDR3 DNA reads as TGTGCCAGCAGCGTAGAGGGACAGCTCTACAATGAGCAGTTCTTC. Protein sequence: CASSVEGQLYNEQFF.

Concerning this clone itself: The identical CDR3 is also encoded by other nucleotide sequences in the sample. The chain joins TRBV19 to TRBJ1-1; TRBD1 might be the D (6 bases). Germline CDR1 LNHDA, CDR2 SQIVND (reference sequence). The CDR3 runs to 12 residues. The germline V and J ends were trimmed by 2 bases and 5 bases, with 6 bases remaining between them. The CDR3 is CASSIQGTEAFF. The CDR3 DNA reads TGTGCCAGTAGTATACAGGGGACTGAAGCTTTCTTT.

The chain couples TRBV6-1 to TRBJ1-4, with D perhaps TRBD1 (5 bases). V lost 4 bases, J lost 0 bases, and 15 bases lay in between. In germline, CDR1 is MNHNS, CDR2 SASEGT. This CDR3 is 17 amino acids long. CDR3 coding DNA: TGTGCCAGCAGTGTTCGACCAGGGTACCCAACTAATGAAAAACTGTTTTTT. Protein: CASSVRPGYPTNEKLFF.

The V gene is TRBV7-2, the J gene TRBJ2-7; D not certain. Germline loops: CDR1 SGHTA, CDR2 FQGNSA. V was cut by 1 base and J by 1 base, with 8 bases left in between. The CDR3 consists of 14 residues. In DNA form, the CDR3 reads TGTGCCAGCAGCTTAGGCGTAATATCCTACGAGCAGTACTTC. It encodes CASSLGVISYEQYF.

The chain combines TRBV19 with TRBJ2-3; D ambiguous. The CDR3 is 13 amino acids. The germline gives CDR1 LNHDA, CDR2 SQIVND (reference sequence). V dropped 4 bases and J dropped 4 bases, with 9 bases sitting between them. CDR3 nucleotide sequence: TGTGCCAGTAGTAACGGTCTGGCAGATACGCAGTATTTT. Translation gives CASSNGLADTQYF. Complete variable domain (other parts from reference TRBV19 and TRBJ2-3): DGGITQSPKYLFRKEGQNVTLSCEQNLNHDAMYWYRQDPGQGLRLIYYSQIVNDFQKGDIAEGYSVSREKKESFPLTVTSAQKNPTAFYLCASSNGLADTQYFGPGTRLTVL.

This chain links TRBV5-1 with TRBJ2-2; 9 bases match TRBD2. CDR1 is SGHRS, CDR2 YFSETQ, per germline. J lost 1 base, V lost 4 bases, and 2 bases had no gene match. This CDR3 has 15 residues. The CDR3 bases are TGCGCCAGCAGCCGTAGCGGGGGGAACACCGGGGAGCTGTTTTTT. Translating it yields CASSRSGGNTGELFF.

The CDR3 region is CASSPGGRDRGLSPLHF. CDR3 nucleotide sequence: TGTGCCAGCAGCCCTGGGGGCCGGGACAGGGGCCTTTCACCCCTCCACTTT. The chain couples TRBV28 to TRBJ1-6; 10 bases agree with TRBD1. This CDR3 has 17 residues. Germline lookup yields CDR1 MDHEN and CDR2 SYDVKM. The V gene end was trimmed by 6 bases and the J gene end by 9 bases; junction bases not matched to a gene: 14.

The chain couples TRBV7-9 to TRBJ1-2; TRBD1 might be the D (5 bases). CDR3 length: 14 amino acids. Germline V gives CDR1 SEHNR, CDR2 FQNEAQ (reference sequence). V dropped 5 bases and J dropped 2 bases, with 12 bases sitting between them. Here the CDR3 reads CASSPKTVNYGYTF. The CDR3 nucleotides read TGTGCCAGCAGCCCCAAGACAGTAAACTATGGCTACACCTTC.

As concerns this clone: This same CDR3 is encoded by further DNA sequences in the sample. The chain combines TRBV5-1 with TRBJ1-5; D is possibly TRBD1 (6 bases). This CDR3 region has 14 residues. The germline V gene encodes CDR1 SGHRS and CDR2 YFSETQ. Trimming removed 2 bases from V and 2 bases from J, with 8 bases in between. CDR3 DNA sequence: TGCGCCAGCAGCTTAGAGGGGGGCAATCAGCCCCAGCATTTT. Protein product: CASSLEGGNQPQHF.

This chain joins TRBV4-1 and TRBJ2-1; weak D call: TRBD2 (6 bases). The CDR3 length is 13 residues. The germline V gene has CDR1 MGHRA and CDR2 YSYEKL. V lost 3 bases and J 5 bases, leaving 8 bases between the germline ends. The CDR3 sequence is CASSHAGNNEQFF. In nucleotides, the CDR3 is TGCGCCAGCAGCCACGCGGGGAACAATGAGCAGTTCTTC.

The J gene is TRBJ1-3, the V gene TRBV9; D call uncertain. The V end was cut by 0 bases, the J end by 4 bases, with 8 bases between. Per germline, CDR1 SGDLS and CDR2 YYNGEE. There are 14 residues in the CDR3. The CDR3: CASSVAAVGNTIYF. Here the CDR3 DNA reads TGTGCCAGCAGCGTAGCCGCAGTCGGAAACACCATATATTTT.